This T cell receptor beta chain was documented in a study of T cell repertoires in cytomegalovirus infection. Across the study: Through public TCR beta signatures, both CMV infection and matching HLA type were indicated. Regarding the study as a whole: It was HLA-C-restricted CMV-specific TCR beta clonotypes that dominated the response ex vivo.

Germline CDR1 reads MNHNS; CDR2 reads SASEGT. The CDR3 totals 14 residues. V lost 7 bases and J lost 5, with 15 bases in between. TCRdb processed the reads anew with MiXCR; each CDR3 protein has one entry. Of some 560,000 distinct CDR3 sequences listed, over 35% are singletons. This clonotype showed up just a few times. Its matching antigen is unknown. This clonotype originated in a human donor in good health (CMV status not recorded). Some clones in this sample may be carry-over from other donors' samples. The chain links TRBV6-1 to TRBJ2-1; no reliable D call. The sequencing here drew on cultured PBMCs, taken from culture after CMV antigen stimulation. CDR3 amino acids: CASTQYIYDNEQFF. The CDR3 DNA sequence: TGTGCCAGCACCCAGTACATCTACGACAATGAGCAGTTCTTC.